One sample yielded the 30 T cell receptor beta chains listed below, sequenced in a study of blood T cell repertoires in COVID-19. Measured with immunoSEQ multiplex PCR; TCRdb has only the in-frame clones, and not every one. The table records 100,000 or so clones, roughly nine tenths of them present only once. Sequencing was carried out using peripheral blood. Receptors originate from a man aged 50 or older with active COVID-19.

The gene calls are TRBV29-1 and TRBJ2-7, with 8 bases lining up with TRBD1. After removal of 1 base from V and 0 bases from J, the junction contained 2 bases not matched to a gene. Germline loops: CDR1 SQVTM, CDR2 ANQGSEA. This CDR3 has 14 amino acids. The CDR3 nucleotides are TGCAGCGTTGAAGGACAGGGGCACTCCTACGAGCAGTACGTC. Protein sequence: CSVEGQGHSYEQYV.

This sequence joins TRBV2 and TRBJ2-5, with 8 bases fitting TRBD2. V shed 4 bases and J 4 bases; nucleotides not matched to a gene: 11. Germline assignment: CDR1 SNHLY and CDR2 FYNNEI. This CDR3 is 16 amino acids long. Written as DNA, the CDR3 is TGTGCCAGCAGTGCGCCGGGACTAGGGGGGGGAGAGACCCAGTACTTC. Translating it yields CASSAPGLGGGETQYF.

The chain couples TRBV6-1 to TRBJ1-5, with D possibly matching TRBD1 (5 bases). CDR1 and CDR2 (germline): MNHNS, SASEGT. This CDR3 is 18 amino acids long. V was clipped by 1 base and J by 7 bases, with 23 bases between them. The CDR3 here is CASSEVLSRTSLHQPQHF. The CDR3 nucleotides read TGTGCCAGCAGTGAAGTATTGTCCAGGACATCTCTACACCAGCCCCAGCATTTT.

A note on this clone: Other nucleotide sequences in the sample specify the same CDR3. The chain employs TRBV27 and TRBJ1-1, with D tentatively TRBD1 (5 bases). Trimming left V 10 bases short and J 3 bases short, with 12 bases between. CDR3 size: 12 residues. From germline, CDR1 is MNHEY and CDR2 SMNVEV (reference sequence). DNA for the CDR3: TGTGCCACCCGGGGGGGACACACTGAAGCTTTCTTT. As protein: CATRGGHTEAFF.

The rearrangement joins TRBV24-1 to TRBJ2-7, with D tentatively TRBD1 (6 bases). V shed 0 bases and J shed 4 bases, with 9 bases lying between them. This CDR3 is built from 14 residues. The germline gives CDR1 KGHDR, CDR2 SFDVKD. CDR3 region: CATSDLHRGYEQYF. CDR3 DNA sequence: TGTGCCACCAGTGATTTGCATAGGGGGTACGAGCAGTACTTC.

The V gene is TRBV2, the J gene TRBJ2-3; maybe TRBD2 (5 bases). CDR3 length equals 15 residues. Germline assignment: CDR1 SNHLY and CDR2 FYNNEI. Trimming cost V 6 bases and J 2 bases, with 15 bases left between them. For the CDR3, the DNA is TGTGCCAGCAGCACCCCCGGGGAGCTCACAGATACGCAGTATTTT. Amino acid sequence: CASSTPGELTDTQYF. Based on the CDR3 plus reference TRBV2 and TRBJ2-3, the full variable domain is EPEVTQTPSHQVTQMGQEVILRCVPISNHLYFYWYRQILGQKVEFLVSFYNNEISEKSEIFDDQFSVERPDGSNFTLKIRSTKLEDSAMYFCASSTPGELTDTQYFGPGTRLTVL.

This chain connects TRBV6-6 to TRBJ1-3; D is undetermined. Germline CDR1 reads MNHNY; CDR2 reads SVGAGI (reference sequence). V was pared by 2 bases and J by 0 bases, with 5 bases between. The CDR3 totals 14 residues. CDR3 amino acids: CASSYTDSGNTIYF. The DNA of the CDR3 is TGTGCCAGCAGTTACACAGACTCTGGAAACACCATATATTTT.

CDR3 in DNA: TGCGCCAGCAGCCAGGAGCCTCCGGGACAGGGGAGCTCCTATAATTCACCCCTCCACTTT. Amino acids: CASSQEPPGQGSSYNSPLHF. J is TRBJ1-6 and V is TRBV4-1; the match to TRBD1 covers 10 bases. V lost 3 bases and J lost 0; bases outside the gene matches: 11. The germline gives CDR1 MGHRA, CDR2 YSYEKL. CDR3 length: 20 amino acids.

J is TRBJ2-7 and V is TRBV2; 11 positions agree with TRBD2. This CDR3 is built from 14 residues. The V gene's germline CDR1 is SNHLY and CDR2 FYNNEI. Trimming removed 6 bases from V and 0 bases from J; junction bases left unmatched: 1. CDR3 in DNA: TGTGCCAGCAGGGGACTAGCGGACTCCTACGAGCAGTACTTC. Its protein is CASRGLADSYEQYF.

The chain links TRBV24-1 to TRBJ2-1; TRBD1 is a possible D gene (6 bases). The V end was cut by 7 bases, the J end by 7 bases, with 19 bases between. This CDR3 has 15 amino acids. Germline CDR1 reads KGHDR; CDR2 reads SFDVKD. The CDR3 loop is CATRGAGVLGNEQFF. CDR3 DNA sequence: TGTGCCACCAGGGGGGCCGGGGTACTAGGGAATGAGCAGTTCTTC.

J is TRBJ2-5 and V is TRBV6-6, with TRBD2 matching over 15 bases. J was trimmed by 2 bases and V by 5 bases; bases with no gene match: 9. Germline lookup yields CDR1 MNHNY and CDR2 SVGAGI (reference sequence). The CDR3 is 18 amino acids. The CDR3 nucleotides read TGTGCCAGCAGTCCCGGACTAGCGGGAGGGTGGGGGCAAGAGACCCAGTACTTC. Protein product: CASSPGLAGGWGQETQYF.

V is TRBV4-1 and J is TRBJ2-1, with 14 bases identical to TRBD2. The CDR3 has 17 residues. Germline loops: CDR1 MGHRA, CDR2 YSYEKL. Trimming removed 0 bases from V and 10 bases from J; junction bases left unmatched: 8. Here the CDR3 DNA reads TGCGCCAGCAGCCAAGATGGAGGGACTAGCGGGAGTTGGGAGCAGTTCTTC. This translates into CASSQDGGTSGSWEQFF.

The chain joins TRBV18 to TRBJ1-1; D gene ambiguous. Trimming cost V 3 bases and J 1 base, with 9 bases left between them. Per the germline V gene, CDR1 is KGHSH and CDR2 is LQKENI. This CDR3 comprises 14 residues. The CDR3 here is CASSPSPGNTEAFF. CDR3 bases: TGTGCCAGCTCACCGAGTCCAGGGAACACTGAAGCTTTCTTT.

The V gene is TRBV19, the J gene TRBJ1-5; D is possibly TRBD1 (6 bases). From germline, CDR1 is LNHDA and CDR2 SQIVND (reference sequence). The length of the CDR3 is 15 residues. Deletions cut 3 bases from V and 0 bases from J, with 9 bases between. For the CDR3, the DNA is TGTGCCAGTAGTATTGGGACACTTAGCAATCAGCCCCAGCATTTT. Its protein is CASSIGTLSNQPQHF.

This clone was recorded only once. The genes are TRBV2 and TRBJ2-5; 7 bases map to TRBD1. The germline V gene encodes CDR1 SNHLY and CDR2 FYNNEI. This CDR3 is built from 13 residues. V lost 5 bases, J lost 7 bases, and 7 bases stayed unmatched. CDR3 DNA: TGTGCCAGCAGTACCAGGGGGTTAGGGACCCAGTACTTC. This codes for CASSTRGLGTQYF.

The chain has TRBV6-5 and TRBJ2-1; perhaps TRBD2 as D (5 bases). Germline V gene lookup returns CDR1 MNHEY and CDR2 SVGAGI. V was cut by 6 bases and J by 6 bases, with 12 bases left in between. This CDR3 spans 13 amino acids. The CDR3 loop is CASRYPLGNEQFF. The CDR3 bases are TGTGCCAGCAGATACCCACTAGGCAATGAGCAGTTCTTC.

This sequence joins TRBV9 and TRBJ2-1; 10 bases are a match to TRBD2. Germline V gene data show CDR1 as SGDLS and CDR2 as YYNGEE. The V gene end was trimmed by 0 bases and the J gene end by 9 bases; junction bases not matched to a gene: 24. The CDR3 contains 21 residues. The CDR3 DNA is TGTGCCAGCAGCGTAGTACCCTCAGGGGCCGGGACTAGCGATTACCGGGGTGAGCAGTTCTTC. This translates into CASSVVPSGAGTSDYRGEQFF.

V gene TRBV5-6 combines with J gene TRBJ2-7; 11 nucleotides match TRBD2. The germline V gene encodes CDR1 SGHDT and CDR2 YYEEEE. V shed 2 bases and J 4 bases; nucleotides not matched to a gene: 5. The length of the CDR3 is 15 residues. CDR3 bases: TGTGCCAGCAGCTTTGGACTAGCGGGCCAATACGAGCAGTACGTC. It encodes CASSFGLAGQYEQYV.

This clone appeared once. The chain recombines TRBV5-1 with TRBJ1-4; 9 bases are a match to TRBD1. Germline V gene sequence: CDR1 SGHRS, CDR2 YFSETQ. The CDR3 contains 14 residues. Trimming at V came to 5 bases and at J to 7 bases, leaving 6 bases not matched to a gene. The CDR3 is CASSTGGGSEKLFF. CDR3 bases: TGCGCCAGCAGTACAGGGGGCGGAAGTGAAAAACTGTTTTTT.

The rearrangement joins TRBV5-6 to TRBJ1-1, with 8 bases matching TRBD1. Per germline, CDR1 SGHDT and CDR2 YYEEEE. The CDR3 is made up of 14 amino acids. With V trimmed by 7 bases and J by 3 bases, 8 bases remained unmatched. CDR3 bases: TGTGCCAGCCACCAACAGGGGGGTTACACTGAAGCTTTCTTT. Protein: CASHQQGGYTEAFF.

This clone has a single count. J is TRBJ2-2 and V is TRBV19; no reliable D call. CDR1 LNHDA and CDR2 SQIVND come from the germline V gene (reference sequence). This CDR3 is built from 14 residues. V was shortened by 5 bases and J by 4 bases, with 11 bases between the two germline ends. The CDR3 nucleotides are TGTGCCAGTAGTCCCGGTTTGCTCACCGGGGAGCTGTTTTTT. Its protein product is CASSPGLLTGELFF.

The CDR3 DNA is TGCGCCAGCAGAGAGGAGGATACGCAGTATTTT. Translation: CASREEDTQYF. This chain uses TRBV5-1 with TRBJ2-3; D remains unclear. Germline V gene lookup returns CDR1 SGHRS and CDR2 YFSETQ. V was clipped by 5 bases and J by 6 bases, with 7 bases between them. This CDR3 region has 11 residues.

J is TRBJ1-1 and V is TRBV6-5; D is undetermined. V was clipped by 6 bases and J by 1 base, with 3 bases between them. CDR1 and CDR2 (germline): MNHEY, SVGAGI. This CDR3 spans 11 amino acids. This CDR3 reads CASRQNTEAFF. In DNA, the CDR3 is TGTGCCAGCAGACAGAACACTGAAGCTTTCTTT.

The rearrangement links TRBV25-1 to TRBJ2-3, with 11 positions matching TRBD2. CDR3 size: 17 residues. The ends lost 1 base at V and 5 bases at J; junction bases unmatched: 8. Germline lookup yields CDR1 MGHDK and CDR2 SYGVNS. This chain's CDR3 is CASSESGLAGGRDTQYF. The CDR3 bases are TGTGCCAGCAGTGAATCGGGGCTAGCGGGAGGACGAGATACGCAGTATTTT.

The CDR3 DNA follows: TGTGCCAGCATTGAGGCGGGCGCGCCGGGCAATGAGCAGTTCTTC. Protein: CASIEAGAPGNEQFF. The rearrangement links TRBV2 to TRBJ2-1; weak D call: TRBD2 (5 bases). There are 15 residues in the CDR3. Germline CDR1 reads SNHLY; CDR2 reads FYNNEI. V was cut by 7 bases and J by 6 bases, with 19 bases left in between.

The chain couples TRBV11-2 to TRBJ2-7; 7 bases match TRBD1. Unmatched junction bases numbered 6, after V lost 5 bases and J lost 2 bases. The CDR3 sequence is 14 residues long. Per the germline V gene, CDR1 is SGHAT and CDR2 is FQNNGV. CDR3 region: CASSQGGQTYEQYF. The CDR3 DNA follows: TGTGCCAGCAGCCAAGGGGGCCAGACCTACGAGCAGTACTTC.

The rearrangement uses TRBV5-6 and TRBJ1-2; a weak D match, TRBD1 (6 bases). V shed 6 bases and J shed 2 bases, with 11 bases lying between them. The CDR3 totals 13 residues. Germline V gives CDR1 SGHDT, CDR2 YYEEEE. In nucleotides, the CDR3 is TGTGCCAGCATCGCGACAGGAAACTATGGCTACACCTTC. It is translated as CASIATGNYGYTF.

This chain uses TRBV19 with TRBJ1-1; D remains unclear. Germline CDR1 and CDR2: LNHDA and SQIVND (reference sequence). The CDR3 contains 13 residues. Between the trimmed V and J ends, which lost 5 bases and 3 bases, there was a span of 10 bases. For the CDR3, the DNA is TGTGCCAGTAGTGCATTCCGGGACACTGAAGCTTTCTTT. This gives the protein CASSAFRDTEAFF.

For this clone: Other DNA sequences of this sample code for an identical CDR3. The chain employs TRBV9 and TRBJ2-1, with D possibly matching TRBD2 (6 bases). The CDR3 covers 14 residues. Trimming cost V 2 bases and J 4 bases, with 10 bases left between them. CDR1 is SGDLS, CDR2 YYNGEE, per germline. CDR3 coding DNA: TGTGCCAGCAGCGTTAGCGGATCATACAATGAGCAGTTCTTC. It specifies CASSVSGSYNEQFF. Together with reference TRBV9 and TRBJ2-1, the CDR3 gives the full variable domain: DSGVTQTPKHLITATGQRVTLRCSPRSGDLSVYWYQQSLDQGLQFLIQYYNGEERAKGNILERFSAQQFPDLHSELNLSSLELGDSALYFCASSVSGSYNEQFFGPGTRLTVL.

The rearrangement links TRBV15 to TRBJ2-2; D may be TRBD2 (7 bases). Per the germline V gene, CDR1 is LNHNV and CDR2 is YYDKDF (reference sequence). Trimming removed 6 bases from V and 0 bases from J, with 8 bases in between. This CDR3 region has 14 residues. CDR3 bases: TGTGCCACCAGGGGGGGGCCGAACACCGGGGAGCTGTTTTTT. As protein: CATRGGPNTGELFF.